The clone carrying this TCR beta chain was seen a few times. TCRdb re-analysed the 5' RACE reads in MiXCR, keeping a single row per CDR3 protein. This table has 45,000 to 55,000 distinct CDR3 sequences, around 10% appearing once. The data were taken from a study of T-cell memory formation after mild COVID-19. Looked up from germline, CDR1 is SGDLS and CDR2 is YYNGEE. The CDR3 extends over 14 amino acids. Trimming took 5 bases from V and 5 from J, leaving 16 bases between them. The chain couples TRBV9 to TRBJ2-5; D is ambiguous. The source of this sequence is an adult woman who had mild COVID-19 (a few samples of this study predate the infection). Cell type and time point are not known. Sequencing used PBMCs or a T cell subset sorted from them (not recorded which). The CDR3 loop is CASSVSWLGETQYF. In DNA form, the CDR3 reads TGTGCCAGCAGTGTCTCTTGGCTTGGGGAGACCCAGTACTTC.